This TCR beta chain was profiled in a study of blood T cell repertoires in COVID-19. Germline V gives CDR1 GTSNPN, CDR2 SVGIG (reference sequence). The CDR3 length is 15 residues. The V and J ends lost 0 bases and 4 bases, in that order; junction bases with no gene match: 6. Profiled with immunoSEQ multiplex PCR; TCRdb holds only in-frame clones, not every one. The sample contains 120,000 to 150,000 clones, 80% to 90% of which appear only once. The source of this sequence is a woman in her fifties or sixties with acute or convalescent COVID-19. Sequencing was carried out using peripheral blood. The chain joins TRBV30 to TRBJ1-3; 7 bases fit TRBD1. CDR3: CAWSVQGTWGNTIYF. The CDR3 coding sequence is TGTGCCTGGAGTGTACAGGGGACATGGGGAAACACCATATATTTT.